The 22 T cell receptor beta chains given below trace back to one sample, sequenced in a study of OX40 agonist ivuxolimab in advanced cancers. The repertoire was sequenced with immunoSEQ multiplex PCR; TCRdb's copy has only in-frame clones and lacks some. Here the sample spans about 48,000 clones, 89% being singletons. This specimen was CD4+ or CD8+ T cells sorted from blood, taken in a trial of the OX40 agonist ivuxolimab. These receptors all stem from an adult with an advanced solid tumor such as melanoma, head and neck, liver or kidney cancer.

To note about this clone: In this CDR3 the conserved last residue, phenylalanine or tryptophan, is missing, so a read error is likely. The genes are TRBV5-8 and TRBJ1-5; no clear D gene. There are 17 residues in the CDR3. The germline gives CDR1 SGHTS, CDR2 YDEGEE. This chain's CDR3 is CASSQGLKGLGNQPQHL. The CDR3 DNA reads TGCGCCAGCAGCCAAGGGTTGAAGGGTTTGGGCAATCAGCCCCAGCATCTT.

As to this clone: A junction boundary mismatches the germline segment, possibly from a read error. The J gene is TRBJ1-2, the V gene TRBV11-2, with 9 nucleotides matching TRBD1. The germline V gene has CDR1 SGHAT and CDR2 FQNNGV. The CDR3 spans 15 residues. CDR3 sequence reads: CASSPGQGLRDGYTF. In DNA form, the CDR3 reads TGCGCCAGCAGCCCCGGACAGGGGCTCCGGGATGGCTACACCTTC.

V and J are TRBV5-1 and TRBJ2-6, with D tentatively TRBD1 or TRBD2 (5 bases each). This CDR3 is built from 16 residues. The germline V and J ends were trimmed by 0 bases and 4 bases, with 11 bases remaining between them. Germline loops: CDR1 SGHRS, CDR2 YFSETQ. CDR3 amino acids: CASSLGGNPGANVLTF. The CDR3 region has the DNA TGCGCCAGCAGCTTGGGGGGGAATCCCGGGGCCAACGTCCTGACTTTC.

The CDR3 DNA reads TGCGCCAGCAGCTCACTTGACTTCGGGCAGTTCTTC. Translation gives CASSSLDFGQFF. This chain connects TRBV5-1 to TRBJ2-1; D ambiguous. V lost 3 bases and J lost 12, with 13 bases in between. The germline V gene has CDR1 SGHRS and CDR2 YFSETQ. The CDR3 consists of 12 residues.

The chain combines TRBV27 with TRBJ2-3; D is uncertain. V was clipped by 2 bases and J by 0 bases, with 12 bases between them. Looked up from germline, CDR1 is MNHEY and CDR2 is SMNVEV (reference sequence). The CDR3 spans 16 residues. CDR3 region: CASSLAQVASTDTQYF. The DNA for the CDR3 is TGTGCCAGCAGTTTAGCTCAGGTCGCTAGCACAGATACGCAGTATTTT.

The chain carries TRBV9 and TRBJ2-7; TRBD1 agrees at 9 bases. The CDR3 runs 14 residues. V lost 4 bases and J lost 5; bases outside the gene matches: 7. The germline CDR1 and CDR2 sequences are SGDLS and YYNGEE. The CDR3 spells CASSLGQGWDEQYF. The CDR3 DNA sequence: TGTGCCAGCAGCTTGGGACAGGGATGGGACGAGCAGTACTTC.

The genes are TRBV5-1 and TRBJ1-5, with D maybe TRBD1 (5 bases). The CDR3 has 18 amino acids. With 7 bases removed from V and 0 bases from J, the gap between germline ends came to 23 bases. In germline, CDR1 is SGHRS, CDR2 YFSETQ. The CDR3 protein is CASCKGTDLSFSNQPQHF. The CDR3 DNA is TGCGCCAGCTGTAAAGGGACGGATTTAAGCTTTAGCAATCAGCCCCAGCATTTT.

This chain connects TRBV30 to TRBJ1-1; 7 bases fit TRBD1. The V gene end was trimmed by 1 base and the J gene end by 4 bases; junction bases not matched to a gene: 9. The CDR3 length is 15 residues. Germline-derived CDR1 and CDR2 are GTSNPN and SVGIG (reference sequence). CDR3 residues: CAWSGADRVTTEAFF. Written as DNA, the CDR3 is TGTGCCTGGAGTGGGGCAGACAGGGTGACCACTGAAGCTTTCTTT. Based on the CDR3 plus reference TRBV30 and TRBJ1-1, the full variable domain is SQTIHQWPATLVQPVGSPLSLECTVEGTSNPNLYWYRQAAGRGLQLLFYSVGIGQISSEVPQNLSASRPQDRQFILSSKKLLLSDSGFYLCAWSGADRVTTEAFFGQGTRLTVV.

J is TRBJ2-5 and V is TRBV28; 7 bases align to TRBD2. CDR3 length equals 14 residues. V gave up 5 bases and J gave up 2 bases; unmatched junction bases: 5. Germline CDR1 is MDHEN and CDR2 is SYDVKM. The CDR3 DNA reads as TGTGCCAGCAGTAGCGGGGTCTCTCAAGAGACCCAGTACTTC. As protein: CASSSGVSQETQYF.

This clone is labeled as medium-sized. The gene calls are TRBV7-2 and TRBJ2-1; tentatively, D is TRBD2 (6 bases). Deletions cut 5 bases from V and 10 bases from J, with 12 bases between. CDR3 length: 12 residues. The germline V gene has CDR1 SGHTA and CDR2 FQGNSA. The CDR3 DNA reads as TGTGCCAGCAGCATAGGGACTGGGGAGCAGTTCTTC. This sequence encodes CASSIGTGEQFF. Full variable domain (missing parts from reference TRBV7-2 and TRBJ2-1): GAGVSQSPSNKVTEKGKDVELRCDPISGHTALYWYRQSLGQGLEFLIYFQGNSAPDKSGLPSDRFSAERTGGSVSTLTIQRTQQEDSAVYLCASSIGTGEQFFGPGTRLTVL.

The chain has TRBV15 and TRBJ2-3; 11 bases map to TRBD1. V dropped 1 base and J dropped 4; count of bases not matched to a gene: 1. This CDR3 is 15 amino acids long. Germline V lookup: CDR1 LNHNV, CDR2 YYDKDF (reference sequence). This CDR3 is CATSRGGQGADTQYF. The DNA for the CDR3 is TGTGCCACCAGCAGAGGGGGACAGGGGGCAGATACGCAGTATTTT.

The rearrangement uses TRBV7-9 and TRBJ2-7, with a tentative D call TRBD1 (6 bases). The CDR3 loop spans 14 amino acids. Trimming removed 4 bases at V and 0 bases at J, with 10 bases between. Germline values: CDR1 SEHNR, CDR2 FQNEAQ (reference sequence). The CDR3, as DNA: TGTGCCAGCAGCTCTGGACAGAGCTCCTACGAGCAGTACTTC. As protein: CASSSGQSSYEQYF.

The V and J genes are TRBV7-9 and TRBJ2-3; unclear D gene. The CDR3 covers 15 residues. V lost 4 bases, J lost 1 base, and 12 bases lay in between. Germline CDR1 and CDR2: SEHNR and FQNEAQ (reference sequence). CDR3 coding DNA: TGTGCCAGCAGCTCCCCACAGTACGGCACAGATACGCAGTATTTT. This gives the protein CASSSPQYGTDTQYF. The whole variable domain, filled in from reference TRBV7-9 and TRBJ2-3, reads DTGVSQNPRHKITKRGQNVTFRCDPISEHNRLYWYRQTLGQGPEFLTYFQNEAQLEKSRLLSDRFSAERPKGSFSTLEIQRTEQGDSAMYLCASSSPQYGTDTQYFGPGTRLTVL.

This chain links TRBV29-1 with TRBJ2-2; no clear D. The CDR3 is 11 residues long. V was trimmed by 0 bases and J by 7 bases, leaving 3 bases between them. Germline lookup yields CDR1 SQVTM and CDR2 ANQGSEA. CDR3 nucleotides: TGCAGCGTTGAAGATTACGGGGAGCTGTTTTTT. This sequence encodes CSVEDYGELFF.

The genes are TRBV5-6 and TRBJ1-2; possible D gene TRBD1, 6 bases. The V gene's germline CDR1 is SGHDT and CDR2 YYEEEE. The CDR3 runs 13 residues. The V end lost 2 bases, the J end lost 4 bases, and 9 bases lay between the germline ends. The CDR3 sequence: CASSFGQSYGYTF. The CDR3 DNA is TGTGCCAGCAGCTTTGGACAGTCCTATGGCTACACCTTC.

In its sample, this clone was seen a few times. The chain recombines TRBV19 with TRBJ1-5; no reliable D call. Germline CDR1 LNHDA, CDR2 SQIVND (reference sequence). Trimming cost V 3 bases and J 0 bases, with 9 bases left between them. The CDR3 spans 15 residues. CDR3 nucleotide sequence: TGTGCCAGTAGTATCCCGGGCTATAGCAATCAGCCCCAGCATTTT. This codes for CASSIPGYSNQPQHF.

CDR3 in DNA: TGTGCCAGCAGACCCTATAGCGGGGAAAGCGAGCAGTACTTC. This gives the protein CASRPYSGESEQYF. This chain links TRBV7-2 with TRBJ2-7; TRBD2 matches at 8 bases. V lost 6 bases and J lost 6; bases outside the gene matches: 10. Germline V gives CDR1 SGHTA, CDR2 FQGNSA. This CDR3 spans 14 amino acids.

Concerning this clone itself: At one end, the junction sequence differs from germline, possibly due to a read error. The sample has other DNA sequences that encode this CDR3 too. The chain uses TRBV6-5 and TRBJ1-2, with 9 bases matching TRBD1. CDR1 is MNHEY, CDR2 SVGAGI, per germline. The CDR3 contains 15 residues. The CDR3 sequence: CASSLEQGANYGYTF. Here the CDR3 DNA reads TGTGCCAGCAGTTTAGAACAGGGGGCAAACTATGGCTACACTTTC.

The chain joins TRBV6-1 to TRBJ2-1; 11 bases are shared with TRBD2. The CDR3 spans 16 residues. With V trimmed by 4 bases and J by 5 bases, 7 bases remained unmatched. Germline values: CDR1 MNHNS, CDR2 SASEGT. The CDR3 coding sequence is TGTGCCAGCAGTGCTCTAGCGGGGGGCCACAACAATGAGCAGTTCTTC. Translating gives CASSALAGGHNNEQFF.

This clone was counted once. The gene calls are TRBV28 and TRBJ1-5; the D is unclear. The CDR3 runs to 20 residues. V lost 6 bases and J 0 bases, leaving 27 bases between the germline ends. Germline V gives CDR1 MDHEN, CDR2 SYDVKM. CDR3 in DNA: TGTGCCAGCAGCCACCAGGTGGGCCAAGACCTTCAATATAGCAATCAGCCCCAGCATTTT. It specifies CASSHQVGQDLQYSNQPQHF.

The V gene is TRBV6-5, the J gene TRBJ1-2, with D possibly matching TRBD1 (5 bases). Germline V lookup: CDR1 MNHEY, CDR2 SVGAGI. The CDR3 consists of 14 residues. With 0 bases removed from V and 4 bases from J, the gap between germline ends came to 9 bases. The CDR3 here is CASSYSSRAYGYTF. CDR3 bases: TGTGCCAGCAGTTACTCGAGCAGGGCCTATGGCTACACCTTC.

CDR3 nucleotides: TGTGCCAGCAGCGTACAGGAGCGGGCTACGAGGAACACCGGGGAGCTGTTTTTT. Amino acid sequence: CASSVQERATRNTGELFF. The chain uses TRBV9 and TRBJ2-2, with a possible D match to TRBD2 (6 bases). This CDR3 comprises 18 residues. Trimming left V 1 base short and J 1 base short, with 17 bases between. Germline CDR1 is SGDLS and CDR2 is YYNGEE.